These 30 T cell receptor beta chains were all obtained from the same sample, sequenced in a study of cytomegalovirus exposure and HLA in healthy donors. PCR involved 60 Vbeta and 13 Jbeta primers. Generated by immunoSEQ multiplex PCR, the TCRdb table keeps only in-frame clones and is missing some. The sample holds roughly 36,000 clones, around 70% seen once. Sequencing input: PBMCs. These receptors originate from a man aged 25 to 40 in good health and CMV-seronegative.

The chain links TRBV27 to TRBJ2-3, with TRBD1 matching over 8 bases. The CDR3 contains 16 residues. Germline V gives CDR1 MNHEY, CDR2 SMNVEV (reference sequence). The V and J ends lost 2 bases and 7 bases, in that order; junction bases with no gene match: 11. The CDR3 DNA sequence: TGTGCCAGCAGTTTAGCCGGGCCAGGGGGCCTGAATACGCAGTATTTT. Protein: CASSLAGPGGLNTQYF.

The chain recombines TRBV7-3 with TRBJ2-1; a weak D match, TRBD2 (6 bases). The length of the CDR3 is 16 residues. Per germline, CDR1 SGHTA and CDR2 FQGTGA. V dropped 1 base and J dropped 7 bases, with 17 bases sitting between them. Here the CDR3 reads CASSLSPMLAANEQFF. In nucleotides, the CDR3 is TGTGCCAGCAGCTTAAGCCCCATGTTAGCGGCAAATGAGCAGTTCTTC.

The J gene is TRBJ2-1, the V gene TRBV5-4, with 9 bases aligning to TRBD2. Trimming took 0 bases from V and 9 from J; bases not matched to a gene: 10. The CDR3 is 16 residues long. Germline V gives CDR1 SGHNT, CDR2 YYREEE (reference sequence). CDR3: CASSLGGASGKGEQFF. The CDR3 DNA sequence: TGTGCCAGCAGCTTGGGGGGGGCTAGCGGGAAAGGTGAGCAGTTCTTC. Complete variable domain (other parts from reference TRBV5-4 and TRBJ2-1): ETGVTQSPTHLIKTRGQQVTLRCSSQSGHNTVSWYQQALGQGPQFIFQYYREEENGRGNFPPRFSGLQFPNYSSELNVNALELDDSALYLCASSLGGASGKGEQFFGPGTRLTVL.

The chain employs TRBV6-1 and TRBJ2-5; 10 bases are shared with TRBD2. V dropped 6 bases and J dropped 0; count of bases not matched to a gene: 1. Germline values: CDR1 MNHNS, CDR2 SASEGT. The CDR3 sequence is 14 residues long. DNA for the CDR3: TGTGCCAGCAGAACTAGCGGGAACCAAGAGACCCAGTACTTC. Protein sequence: CASRTSGNQETQYF.

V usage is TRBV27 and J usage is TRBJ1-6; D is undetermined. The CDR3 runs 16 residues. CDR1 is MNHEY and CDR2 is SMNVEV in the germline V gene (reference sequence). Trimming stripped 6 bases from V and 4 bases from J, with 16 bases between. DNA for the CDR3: TGTGCCAGCAGACTTATATCGGGAGCTTATAATTCACCCCTCCACTTT. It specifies CASRLISGAYNSPLHF.

CDR3 sequence reads: CASSGLAGGPDTQYF. The CDR3 bases are TGTGCCAGCAGTGGACTAGCGGGGGGGCCAGATACGCAGTATTTT. V and J are TRBV6-1 and TRBJ2-3; 14 bases line up with TRBD2. The CDR3 loop spans 15 amino acids. The ends lost 4 bases at V and 4 bases at J; junction bases unmatched: 1. From germline, CDR1 is MNHNS and CDR2 SASEGT.

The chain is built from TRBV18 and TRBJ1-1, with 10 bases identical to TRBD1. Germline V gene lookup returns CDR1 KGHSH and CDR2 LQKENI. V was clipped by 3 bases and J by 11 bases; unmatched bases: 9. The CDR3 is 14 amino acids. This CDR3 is CASSPTGGALLAFF. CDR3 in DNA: TGTGCCAGCTCACCGACAGGGGGCGCTTTATTGGCTTTCTTT.

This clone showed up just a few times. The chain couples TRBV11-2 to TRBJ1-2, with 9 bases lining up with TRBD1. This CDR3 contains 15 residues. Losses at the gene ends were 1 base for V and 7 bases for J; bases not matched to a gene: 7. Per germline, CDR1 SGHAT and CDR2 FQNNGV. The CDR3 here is CASSLARTGAFGYTF. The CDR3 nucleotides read TGTGCCAGCAGCTTAGCCCGGACAGGGGCCTTTGGCTACACCTTC.

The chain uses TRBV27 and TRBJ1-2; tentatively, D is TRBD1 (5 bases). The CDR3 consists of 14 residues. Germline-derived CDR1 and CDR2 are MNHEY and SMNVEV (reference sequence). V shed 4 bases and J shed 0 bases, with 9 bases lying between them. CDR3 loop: CASSSTRANYGYTF. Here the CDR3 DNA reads TGTGCCAGCAGTTCCACCAGGGCTAACTATGGCTACACCTTC.

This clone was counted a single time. The CDR3 spells CASRASYEQYF. CDR3 DNA: TGTGCCAGCAGAGCTTCCTACGAGCAGTACTTC. The J gene is TRBJ2-5, the V gene TRBV25-1; D remains ambiguous. TRBJ2-7 explains the end of the DNA better; the J call may be wrong. Per germline, CDR1 MGHDK and CDR2 SYGVNS. The length of the CDR3 is 11 residues.

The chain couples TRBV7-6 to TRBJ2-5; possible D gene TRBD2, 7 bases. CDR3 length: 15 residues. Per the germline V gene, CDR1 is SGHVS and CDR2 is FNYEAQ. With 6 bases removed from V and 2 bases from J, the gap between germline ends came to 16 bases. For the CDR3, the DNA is TGTGCCAGCAGTCGGCGGGGGCAGACACAAGAGACCCAGTACTTC. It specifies CASSRRGQTQETQYF.

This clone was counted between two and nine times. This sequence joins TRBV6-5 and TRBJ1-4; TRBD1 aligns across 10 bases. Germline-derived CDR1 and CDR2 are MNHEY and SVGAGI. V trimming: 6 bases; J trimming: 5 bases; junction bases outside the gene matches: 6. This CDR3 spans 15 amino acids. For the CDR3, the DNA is TGTGCCAGCAGGCGACCGGGACAGGGGAATGAAAAACTGTTTTTT. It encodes CASRRPGQGNEKLFF.

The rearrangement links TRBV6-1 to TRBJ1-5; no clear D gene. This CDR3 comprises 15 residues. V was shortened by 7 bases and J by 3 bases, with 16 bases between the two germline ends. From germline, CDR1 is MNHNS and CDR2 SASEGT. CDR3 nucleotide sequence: TGTGCCAGCACGCCGGGGTTCTTTTCCAATCAGCCCCAGCATTTT. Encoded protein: CASTPGFFSNQPQHF.

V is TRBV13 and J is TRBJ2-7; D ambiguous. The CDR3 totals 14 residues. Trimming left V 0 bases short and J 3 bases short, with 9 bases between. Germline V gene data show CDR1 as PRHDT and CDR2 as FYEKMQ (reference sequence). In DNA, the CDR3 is TGTGCCAGCAGCTTAGGCTTACCTAACTACGAGCAGTACTTC. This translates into CASSLGLPNYEQYF.

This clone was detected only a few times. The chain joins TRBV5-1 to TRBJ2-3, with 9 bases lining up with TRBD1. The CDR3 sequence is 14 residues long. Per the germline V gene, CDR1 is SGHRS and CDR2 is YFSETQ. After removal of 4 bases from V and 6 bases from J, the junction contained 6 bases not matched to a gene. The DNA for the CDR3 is TGCGCCAGCAGCCCCGGGACAGGGAGGGATACGCAGTATTTT. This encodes CASSPGTGRDTQYF.

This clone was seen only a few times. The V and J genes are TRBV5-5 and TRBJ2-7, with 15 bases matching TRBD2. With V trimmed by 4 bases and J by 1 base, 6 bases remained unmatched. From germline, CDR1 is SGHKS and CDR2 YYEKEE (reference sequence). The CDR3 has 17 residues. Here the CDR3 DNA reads TGTGCCAGCAGCCCCGGACTAGCGGGAGGGCATTCCTACGAGCAGTACTTC. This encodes CASSPGLAGGHSYEQYF. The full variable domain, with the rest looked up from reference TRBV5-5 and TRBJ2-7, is DAGVTQSPTHLIKTRGQQVTLRCSPISGHKSVSWYQQVLGQGPQFIFQYYEKEERGRGNFPDRFSARQFPNYSSELNVNALLLGDSALYLCASSPGLAGGHSYEQYFGPGTRLTVT.

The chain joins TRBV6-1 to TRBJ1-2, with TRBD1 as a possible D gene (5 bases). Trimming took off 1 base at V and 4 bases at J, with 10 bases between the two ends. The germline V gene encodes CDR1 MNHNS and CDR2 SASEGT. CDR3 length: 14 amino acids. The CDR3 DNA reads TGTGCCAGCAGTGAAGAGGGGTCTACCTATGGCTACACCTTC. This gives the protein CASSEEGSTYGYTF.

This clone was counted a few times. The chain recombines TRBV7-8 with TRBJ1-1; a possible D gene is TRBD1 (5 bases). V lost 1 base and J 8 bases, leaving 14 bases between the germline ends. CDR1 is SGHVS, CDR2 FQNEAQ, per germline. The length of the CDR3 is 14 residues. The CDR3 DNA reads TGTGCCAGCAGCTTAGAAGGGTTCGGGGGGGAAGCTTTCTTT. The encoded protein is CASSLEGFGGEAFF.

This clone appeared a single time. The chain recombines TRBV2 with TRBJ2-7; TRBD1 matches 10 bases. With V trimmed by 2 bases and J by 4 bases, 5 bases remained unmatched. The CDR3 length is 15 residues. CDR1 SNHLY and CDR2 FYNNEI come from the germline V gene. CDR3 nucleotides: TGTGCCAGCAGTGAAAAGACAGGGGGCACGTACGAGCAGTACTTC. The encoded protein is CASSEKTGGTYEQYF.

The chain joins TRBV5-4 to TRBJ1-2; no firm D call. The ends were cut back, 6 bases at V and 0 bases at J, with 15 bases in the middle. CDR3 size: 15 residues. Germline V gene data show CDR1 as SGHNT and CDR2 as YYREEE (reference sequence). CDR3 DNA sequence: TGTGCCAGCACCCAGACCCGGGGAGCTAACTATGGCTACACCTTC. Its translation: CASTQTRGANYGYTF.

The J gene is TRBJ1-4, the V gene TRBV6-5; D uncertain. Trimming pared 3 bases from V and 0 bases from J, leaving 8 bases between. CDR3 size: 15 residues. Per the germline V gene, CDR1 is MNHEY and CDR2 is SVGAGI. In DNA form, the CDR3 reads TGTGCCAGCAGTTATCTATACGCAACTAATGAAAAACTGTTTTTT. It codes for CASSYLYATNEKLFF.

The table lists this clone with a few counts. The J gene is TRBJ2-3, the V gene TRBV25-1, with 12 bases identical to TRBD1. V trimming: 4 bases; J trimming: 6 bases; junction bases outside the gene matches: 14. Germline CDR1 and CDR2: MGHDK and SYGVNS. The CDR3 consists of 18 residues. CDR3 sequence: CASSGRAGTGGIVDTQYF. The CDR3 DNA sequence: TGTGCCAGCAGTGGGAGGGCCGGGACAGGGGGCATTGTCGATACGCAGTATTTT.

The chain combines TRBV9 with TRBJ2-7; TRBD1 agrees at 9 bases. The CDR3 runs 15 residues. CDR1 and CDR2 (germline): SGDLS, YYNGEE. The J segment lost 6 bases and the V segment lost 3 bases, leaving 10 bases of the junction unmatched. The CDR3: CASSGGPGQGGEQYF. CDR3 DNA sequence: TGTGCCAGCAGCGGAGGTCCGGGACAGGGCGGCGAGCAGTACTTC.

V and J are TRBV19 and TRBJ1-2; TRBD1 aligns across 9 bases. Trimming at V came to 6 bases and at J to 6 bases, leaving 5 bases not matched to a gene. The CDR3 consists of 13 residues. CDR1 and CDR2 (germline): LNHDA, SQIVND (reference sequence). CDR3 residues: CASSRGQGNGYTF. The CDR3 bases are TGTGCCAGTAGCAGGGGACAGGGTAATGGCTACACCTTC.

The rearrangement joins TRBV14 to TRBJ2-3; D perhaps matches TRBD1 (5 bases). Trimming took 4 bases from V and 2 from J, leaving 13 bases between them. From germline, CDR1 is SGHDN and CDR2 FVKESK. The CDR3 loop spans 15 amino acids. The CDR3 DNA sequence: TGTGCCAGCAGCCTGTACAGGCCTCACACAGATACGCAGTATTTT. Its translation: CASSLYRPHTDTQYF.

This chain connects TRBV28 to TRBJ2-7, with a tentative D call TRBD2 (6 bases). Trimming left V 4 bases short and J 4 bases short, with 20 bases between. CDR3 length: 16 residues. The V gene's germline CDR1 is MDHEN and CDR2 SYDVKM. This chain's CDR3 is CASSSGGAGLGYEQYF. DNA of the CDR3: TGTGCCAGCAGTTCTGGAGGGGCCGGTCTGGGATACGAGCAGTACTTC.

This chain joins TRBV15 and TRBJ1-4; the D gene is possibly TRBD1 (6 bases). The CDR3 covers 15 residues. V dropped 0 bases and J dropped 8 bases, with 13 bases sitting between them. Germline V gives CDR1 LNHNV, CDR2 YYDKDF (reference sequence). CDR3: CATSRDLGTSEKLFF. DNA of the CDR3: TGTGCCACCAGCAGAGATCTAGGGACATCGGAAAAACTGTTTTTT.

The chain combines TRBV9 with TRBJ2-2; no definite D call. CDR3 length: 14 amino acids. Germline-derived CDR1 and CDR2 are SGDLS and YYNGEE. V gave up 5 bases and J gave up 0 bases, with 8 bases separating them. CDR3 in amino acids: CASSAGSNTGELFF. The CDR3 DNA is TGTGCCAGCAGTGCCGGGTCGAACACCGGGGAGCTGTTTTTT.

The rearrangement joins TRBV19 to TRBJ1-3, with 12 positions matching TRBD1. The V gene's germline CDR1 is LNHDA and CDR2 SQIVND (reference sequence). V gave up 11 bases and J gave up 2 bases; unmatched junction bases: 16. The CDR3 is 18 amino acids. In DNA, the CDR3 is TGTGCCTGGCGCCGGGGGACAGGGGGCTTTCCGCCTGGAAACACCATATATTTT. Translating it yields CAWRRGTGGFPPGNTIYF. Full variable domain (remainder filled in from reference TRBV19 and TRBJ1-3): DGGITQSPKYLFRKEGQNVTLSCEQNLNHDAMYWYRQDPGQGLRLIYYSQIVNDFQKGDIAEGYSVSREKKESFPLTVTSAQKNPTAFYLCAWRRGTGGFPPGNTIYFGEGSWLTVV.

The CDR3 region is CASSEGAGRDEQYF. CDR3 coding DNA: TGTGCCAGCAGTGAGGGGGCAGGGCGCGACGAGCAGTACTTC. J is TRBJ2-7 and V is TRBV7-6; 7 bases line up with TRBD1. The CDR3 is 14 residues long. The trim removed 6 bases at V and 5 bases at J, leaving 10 bases unmatched. CDR1 and CDR2 (germline): SGHVS, FNYEAQ.